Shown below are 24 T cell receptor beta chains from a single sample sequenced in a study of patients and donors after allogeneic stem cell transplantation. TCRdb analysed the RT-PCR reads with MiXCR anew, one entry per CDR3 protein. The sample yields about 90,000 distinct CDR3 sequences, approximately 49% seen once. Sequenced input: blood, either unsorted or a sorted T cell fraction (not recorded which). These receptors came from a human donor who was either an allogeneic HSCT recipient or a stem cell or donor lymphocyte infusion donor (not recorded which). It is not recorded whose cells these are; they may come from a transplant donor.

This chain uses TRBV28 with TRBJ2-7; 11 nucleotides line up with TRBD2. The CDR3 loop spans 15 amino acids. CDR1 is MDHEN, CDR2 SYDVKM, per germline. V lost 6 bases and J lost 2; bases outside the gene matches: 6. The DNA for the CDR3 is TGTGCCAGCAGGCCCGGGACTAGCGGAGCCTACGAGCAGTACTTC. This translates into CASRPGTSGAYEQYF.

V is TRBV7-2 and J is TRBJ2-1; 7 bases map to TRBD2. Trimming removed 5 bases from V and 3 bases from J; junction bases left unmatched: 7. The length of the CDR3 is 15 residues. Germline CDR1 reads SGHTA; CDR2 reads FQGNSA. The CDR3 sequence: CASSPGLDFYNEQFF. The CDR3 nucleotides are TGTGCCAGCAGCCCAGGACTAGATTTCTACAATGAGCAGTTCTTC.

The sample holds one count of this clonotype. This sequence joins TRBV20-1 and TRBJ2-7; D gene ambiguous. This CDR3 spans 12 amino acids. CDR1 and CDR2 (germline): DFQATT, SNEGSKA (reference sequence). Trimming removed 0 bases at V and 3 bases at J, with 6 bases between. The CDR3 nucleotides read TGCAGTGCTAGAGATCAGGTCTACGAGCAGTACTTC. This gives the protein CSARDQVYEQYF.

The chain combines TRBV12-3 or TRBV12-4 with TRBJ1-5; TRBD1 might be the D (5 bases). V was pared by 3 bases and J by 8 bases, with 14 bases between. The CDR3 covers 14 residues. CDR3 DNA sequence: TGTGCCAGCAGTTTTCACGGTGGAGGGGAGCCCCAGCATTTT. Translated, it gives CASSFHGGGEPQHF.

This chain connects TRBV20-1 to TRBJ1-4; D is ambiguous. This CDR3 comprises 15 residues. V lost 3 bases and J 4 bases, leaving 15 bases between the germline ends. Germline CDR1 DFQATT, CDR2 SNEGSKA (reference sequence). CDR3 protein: CSARSWTADNEKLFF. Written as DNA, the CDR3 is TGCAGTGCTAGGTCTTGGACGGCCGATAATGAAAAACTGTTTTTT.

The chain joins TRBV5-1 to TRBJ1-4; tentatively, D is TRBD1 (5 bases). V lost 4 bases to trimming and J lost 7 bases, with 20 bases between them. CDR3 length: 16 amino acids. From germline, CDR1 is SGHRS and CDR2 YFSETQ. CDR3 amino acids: CASSPGDLYRGEKLFF. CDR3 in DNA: TGCGCCAGCAGCCCGGGGGACCTATACCGGGGTGAAAAACTGTTTTTT.

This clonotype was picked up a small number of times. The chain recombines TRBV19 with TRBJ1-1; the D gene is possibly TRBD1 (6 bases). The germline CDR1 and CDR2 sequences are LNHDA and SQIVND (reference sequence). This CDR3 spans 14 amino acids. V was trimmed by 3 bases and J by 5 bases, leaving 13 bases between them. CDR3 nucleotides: TGTGCCAGTAGTATGGGGTTAGGGGGGACTGAAGCTTTCTTT. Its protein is CASSMGLGGTEAFF.

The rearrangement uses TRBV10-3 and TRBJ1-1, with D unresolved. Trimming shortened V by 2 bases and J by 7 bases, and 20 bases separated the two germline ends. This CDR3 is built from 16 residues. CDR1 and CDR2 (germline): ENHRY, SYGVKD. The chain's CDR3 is CAISEEPSGRRSEAFF. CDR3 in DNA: TGTGCCATCAGTGAGGAGCCTTCGGGGAGGAGAAGTGAAGCTTTCTTT.

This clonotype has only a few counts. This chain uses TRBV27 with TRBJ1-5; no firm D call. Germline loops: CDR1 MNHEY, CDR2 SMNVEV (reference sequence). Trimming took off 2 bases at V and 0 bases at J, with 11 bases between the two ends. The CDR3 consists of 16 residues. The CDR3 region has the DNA TGTGCCAGCAGTTTAAGGTATCGCGGTAGCAATCAGCCCCAGCATTTT. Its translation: CASSLRYRGSNQPQHF.

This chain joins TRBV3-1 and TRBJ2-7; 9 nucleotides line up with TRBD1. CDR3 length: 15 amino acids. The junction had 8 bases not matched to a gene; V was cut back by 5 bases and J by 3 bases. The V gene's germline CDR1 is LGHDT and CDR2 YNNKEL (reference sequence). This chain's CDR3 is CASSITGGRYYEQYF. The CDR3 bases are TGTGCCAGCAGCATAACAGGGGGCCGTTACTACGAGCAGTACTTC.

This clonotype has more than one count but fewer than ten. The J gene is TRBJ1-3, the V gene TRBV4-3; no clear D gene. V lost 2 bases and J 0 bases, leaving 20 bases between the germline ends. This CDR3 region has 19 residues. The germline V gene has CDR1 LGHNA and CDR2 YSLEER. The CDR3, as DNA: TGCGCCAGCAGCCAAAATCCACCTCGAGGGCCGAGCTCTGGAAACACCATATATTTT. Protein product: CASSQNPPRGPSSGNTIYF.

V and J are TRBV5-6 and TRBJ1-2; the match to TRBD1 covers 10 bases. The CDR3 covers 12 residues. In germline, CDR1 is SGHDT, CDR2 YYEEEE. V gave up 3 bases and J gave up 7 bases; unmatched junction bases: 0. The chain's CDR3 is CASSWDRGGYTF. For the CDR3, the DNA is TGTGCCAGCAGCTGGGACAGGGGTGGCTACACCTTC.

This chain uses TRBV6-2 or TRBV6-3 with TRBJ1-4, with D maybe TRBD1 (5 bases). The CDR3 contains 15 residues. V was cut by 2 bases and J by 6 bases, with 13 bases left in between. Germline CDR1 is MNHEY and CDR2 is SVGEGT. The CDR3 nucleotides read TGTGCCAGCAGTTACGGACATTTGGAGGATGAAAAACTGTTTTTT. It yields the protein CASSYGHLEDEKLFF.

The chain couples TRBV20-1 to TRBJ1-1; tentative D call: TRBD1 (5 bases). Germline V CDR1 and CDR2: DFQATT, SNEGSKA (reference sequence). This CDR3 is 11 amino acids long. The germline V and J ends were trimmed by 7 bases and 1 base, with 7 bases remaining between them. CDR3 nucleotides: TGCAGTGGGAGGGGGAACACTGAAGCTTTCTTT. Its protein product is CSGRGNTEAFF.

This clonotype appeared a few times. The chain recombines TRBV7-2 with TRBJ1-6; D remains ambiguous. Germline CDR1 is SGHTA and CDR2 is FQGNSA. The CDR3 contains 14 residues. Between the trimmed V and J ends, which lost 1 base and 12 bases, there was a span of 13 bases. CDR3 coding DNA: TGTGCCAGCAGCTTAGGGGCCCGAACGGGACCCCTCCACTTT. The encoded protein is CASSLGARTGPLHF. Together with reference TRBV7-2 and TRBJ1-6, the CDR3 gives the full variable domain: GAGVSQSPSNKVTEKGKDVELRCDPISGHTALYWYRQSLGQGLEFLIYFQGNSAPDKSGLPSDRFSAERTGGSVSTLTIQRTQQEDSAVYLCASSLGARTGPLHFGNGTRLTVT.

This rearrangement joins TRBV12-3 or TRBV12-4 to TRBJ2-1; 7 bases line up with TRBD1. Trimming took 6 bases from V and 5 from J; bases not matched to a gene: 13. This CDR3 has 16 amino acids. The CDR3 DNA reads TGTGCCAGCAGGAATTCGACAGGGATGACAAACAATGAGCAGTTCTTC. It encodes CASRNSTGMTNNEQFF.

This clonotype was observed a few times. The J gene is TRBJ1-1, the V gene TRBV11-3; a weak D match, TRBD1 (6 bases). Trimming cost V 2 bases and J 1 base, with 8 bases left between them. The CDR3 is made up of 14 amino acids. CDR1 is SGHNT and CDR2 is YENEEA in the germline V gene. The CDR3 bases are TGTGCCAGCAGCTTAACAGGGCCGAACACTGAAGCTTTCTTT. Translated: CASSLTGPNTEAFF. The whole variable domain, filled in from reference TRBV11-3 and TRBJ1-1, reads EAGVVQSPRYKIIEKKQPVAFWCNPISGHNTLYWYLQNLGQGPELLIRYENEEAVDDSQLPKDRFSAERLKGVDSTLKIQPAELGDSAVYLCASSLTGPNTEAFFGQGTRLTVV.

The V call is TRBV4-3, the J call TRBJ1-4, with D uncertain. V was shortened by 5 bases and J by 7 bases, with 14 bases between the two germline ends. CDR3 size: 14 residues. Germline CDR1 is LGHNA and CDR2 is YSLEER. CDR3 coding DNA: TGCGCCAGCAGCACCCGGGAAGAAAGTGAAAAACTGTTTTTT. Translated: CASSTREESEKLFF.

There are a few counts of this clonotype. CDR3 DNA sequence: TGCGCCAGCAGCCACCAAACAGGACCCTCTGGAAACACCATATATTTT. This codes for CASSHQTGPSGNTIYF. This chain joins TRBV4-3 and TRBJ1-3; TRBD1 is a possible D gene (5 bases). Trimming took off 3 bases at V and 0 bases at J, with 12 bases between the two ends. The CDR3 length is 16 residues. Germline CDR1 and CDR2: LGHNA and YSLEER.

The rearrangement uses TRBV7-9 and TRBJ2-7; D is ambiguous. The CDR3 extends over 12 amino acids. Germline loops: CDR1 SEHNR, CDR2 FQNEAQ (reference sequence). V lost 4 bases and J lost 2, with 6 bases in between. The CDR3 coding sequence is TGTGCCAGCAGCTCCGACCCCTACGAGCAGTACTTC. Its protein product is CASSSDPYEQYF.

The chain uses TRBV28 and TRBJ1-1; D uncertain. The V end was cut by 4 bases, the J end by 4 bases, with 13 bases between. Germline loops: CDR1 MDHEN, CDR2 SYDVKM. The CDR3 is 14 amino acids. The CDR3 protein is CASSSTWSVTEAFF. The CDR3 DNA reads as TGTGCCAGCAGTTCGACCTGGTCGGTCACTGAAGCTTTCTTT.

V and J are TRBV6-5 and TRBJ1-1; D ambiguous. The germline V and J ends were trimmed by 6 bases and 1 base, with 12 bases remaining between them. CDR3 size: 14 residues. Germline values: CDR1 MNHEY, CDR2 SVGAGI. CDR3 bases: TGTGCCAGCAGCAAAAATCCGGGGAACACTGAAGCTTTCTTT. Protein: CASSKNPGNTEAFF.

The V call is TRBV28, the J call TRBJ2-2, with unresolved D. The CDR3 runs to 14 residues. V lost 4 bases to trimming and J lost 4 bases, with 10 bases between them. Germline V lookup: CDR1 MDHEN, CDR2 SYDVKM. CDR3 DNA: TGTGCCAGCAGTTATGTTTTTGGCACCGGGGAGCTGTTTTTT. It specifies CASSYVFGTGELFF.

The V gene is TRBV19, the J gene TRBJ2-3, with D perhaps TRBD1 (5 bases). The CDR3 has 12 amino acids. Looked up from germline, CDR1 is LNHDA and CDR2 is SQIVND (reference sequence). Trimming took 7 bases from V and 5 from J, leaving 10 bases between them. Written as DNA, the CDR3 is TGTGCCAGTAATCAAAGGGGAGATACGCAGTATTTT. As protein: CASNQRGDTQYF.